This TCR beta chain derives from a study of shared clonotypes between healthy human individuals. Study overall: With ages of 18 to 49, the donors were a couple of women and three men.

In the original processing: Filtering of immunoSEQ junctional sequences could not match full-length read filtering. Generated by immunoSEQ multiplex PCR, the TCRdb table keeps only in-frame clones and is missing some. The V and J calls and clone size were taken over from that table, and D and trimming were inferred from the DNA. Of a few million clones listed, less than 95% are singletons. There are a few counts of this clone. V lost 2 bases and J lost 5, with 18 bases in between. CDR1 is MGHRA and CDR2 is YSYEKL in the germline V gene. The CDR3 covers 17 residues. Those who donated, Caucasian adults without exception, all lived in Nashville, Tennessee.

The receptor comes from a young man in good health. Some clones in this sample may be carry-over from other donors' samples. The rearrangement joins TRBV4-1 to TRBJ2-2; tentatively, D is TRBD1 or TRBD2 (5 bases each). The source material was naive CD4+ T cells from PBMCs. Regarding subset: CD45RA+ positively selected. The CDR3 DNA follows: TGCGCCAGCAGCCAATCCGTAGCAACCTGGGGGACCGGGGAGCTGTTTTTT. Its protein product is CASSQSVATWGTGELFF.